These T cell receptor beta chains were read from a single sample in a study of cytomegalovirus exposure and HLA in healthy donors. Generated by immunoSEQ multiplex PCR, the TCRdb table keeps only in-frame clones and is missing some. Among 85,000 to 120,000 clones listed, under 80% were seen once. Sequenced sample: PBMCs. These receptor sequences come from a woman between 50 and 59 years old in good health and CMV-seropositive. Each CDR3 is given with its conserved first and last residue. The size of a clone is reported for some rows only, either as once, few or many, or as a class for expanded clones.

J gene: TRBJ2-2; V gene: TRBV7-9; clone size: many; CDR3 protein: CASSPRETGELFF
J gene: TRBJ2-1; V gene: TRBV10-3; clone size: few; CDR3 protein: CACQGDSYNEQFF
J gene: TRBJ2-1; V gene: TRBV19; clone size: .; CDR3 protein: CASSSTRGTGTYNEQFF
J gene: TRBJ1-2; V gene: TRBV7-3; clone size: .; CDR3 protein: CASSLGAGGVYGYTF
J gene: TRBJ2-7; V gene: TRBV5-1; clone size: .; CDR3 protein: CASSVGGLAGKEQYF
J gene: TRBJ1-2; V gene: TRBV28; clone size: .; CDR3 protein: CASSFGGLDGYTF
J gene: TRBJ1-3; V gene: TRBV5-1; clone size: .; CDR3 protein: CASSLGQHSGNTIYF
J gene: TRBJ2-2; V gene: TRBV11-3; clone size: .; CDR3 protein: CASSLGGGQLNGELFF
J gene: TRBJ2-6; V gene: TRBV5-4; clone size: .; CDR3 protein: CASSLDGGSKANVLTF
J gene: TRBJ2-3; V gene: TRBV5-1; clone size: few; CDR3 protein: CASSSTTLTDTQYF
J gene: TRBJ1-1; V gene: TRBV5-5; clone size: .; CDR3 protein: CASSLRGWNTEAFF
J gene: .; V gene: TRBV2; clone size: once; CDR3 protein: CASRQNSGGNYEQYF
J gene: TRBJ2-5; V gene: TRBV5-1; clone size: .; CDR3 protein: CASSLALAGPRGTSWETQYF
J gene: TRBJ2-3; V gene: TRBV7-9; clone size: .; CDR3 protein: CASSLGLSILMSDTQYF
J gene: TRBJ1-2; V gene: TRBV2; clone size: .; CDR3 protein: CASRIEIDRGGYTF
J gene: TRBJ1-6; V gene: TRBV5-6; clone size: .; CDR3 protein: CASSLEPGGRGPSSPLHF
J gene: TRBJ1-1; V gene: TRBV27; clone size: few; CDR3 protein: CATFRTESTNTEAFF
J gene: TRBJ1-4; V gene: TRBV19; clone size: .; CDR3 protein: CASSILDSTNEKLFF
J gene: TRBJ1-1; V gene: TRBV27; clone size: .; CDR3 protein: CASKRNRGPGTEAFF
J gene: TRBJ2-1; V gene: TRBV25-1; clone size: .; CDR3 protein: CASSEAGLDGNEQFF
J gene: TRBJ2-3; V gene: TRBV19; clone size: .; CDR3 protein: CASSLPPGRGKMADTQYF
J gene: TRBJ1-4; V gene: TRBV14; clone size: .; CDR3 protein: CASSGRTGGSTNEKLFF
J gene: TRBJ2-2; V gene: TRBV19; clone size: .; CDR3 protein: CASSVTVTGELFF
J gene: TRBJ1-1; V gene: TRBV6-5; clone size: .; CDR3 protein: CASRPWAGLNTEAFF
J gene: TRBJ2-3; V gene: TRBV28; clone size: .; CDR3 protein: CASSSTSGVSTDTQYF
J gene: TRBJ1-3; V gene: TRBV5-1; clone size: few; CDR3 protein: CASSLGGAEGGNTIYF
J gene: TRBJ1-5; V gene: TRBV4-3; clone size: .; CDR3 protein: CASSQESRHNQPQHF
J gene: TRBJ2-7; V gene: TRBV7-9; clone size: .; CDR3 protein: CASSRQGFNEQYF
J gene: TRBJ2-2; V gene: TRBV2; clone size: .; CDR3 protein: CASTPFTGELFF
J gene: TRBJ2-3; V gene: TRBV28; clone size: .; CDR3 protein: CASRYRRGRTSGGRSTDTQYF
J gene: TRBJ1-4; V gene: TRBV5-1; clone size: .; CDR3 protein: CASSRNRQSPAEKLFF
J gene: TRBJ1-1; V gene: TRBV9; clone size: .; CDR3 protein: CASSVRGTVNTEAFF
J gene: TRBJ2-7; V gene: TRBV6-6; clone size: .; CDR3 protein: CASSRPGQGSEQYF
J gene: TRBJ2-1; V gene: TRBV4-2; clone size: few; CDR3 protein: CASSQERSNEQFF
J gene: TRBJ2-7; V gene: TRBV9; clone size: .; CDR3 protein: CASSVASGGYEQYF
J gene: TRBJ1-1; V gene: TRBV19; clone size: .; CDR3 protein: CASSRGGSRGTEAFF
J gene: TRBJ1-3; V gene: TRBV28; clone size: .; CDR3 protein: CASSPLGGSGNTIYF
J gene: TRBJ2-2; V gene: TRBV7-9; clone size: many; CDR3 protein: CASSLLKEQFANTGELFF
J gene: TRBJ1-1; V gene: TRBV5-1; clone size: .; CDR3 protein: CASSPSPRGGFTEAFF
J gene: TRBJ1-6; V gene: TRBV4-3; clone size: few; CDR3 protein: CASSQGPPGNSPLHF
J gene: TRBJ1-2; V gene: TRBV5-1; clone size: .; CDR3 protein: CASSPLGGSAVYGYTF
J gene: TRBJ1-5; V gene: TRBV28; clone size: .; CDR3 protein: CASSHRGGQGNQPQHF
J gene: TRBJ2-7; V gene: TRBV2; clone size: .; CDR3 protein: CASSEGTSTEQYF
J gene: TRBJ1-2; V gene: TRBV6-5; clone size: .; CDR3 protein: CASSRRDSYGYTF